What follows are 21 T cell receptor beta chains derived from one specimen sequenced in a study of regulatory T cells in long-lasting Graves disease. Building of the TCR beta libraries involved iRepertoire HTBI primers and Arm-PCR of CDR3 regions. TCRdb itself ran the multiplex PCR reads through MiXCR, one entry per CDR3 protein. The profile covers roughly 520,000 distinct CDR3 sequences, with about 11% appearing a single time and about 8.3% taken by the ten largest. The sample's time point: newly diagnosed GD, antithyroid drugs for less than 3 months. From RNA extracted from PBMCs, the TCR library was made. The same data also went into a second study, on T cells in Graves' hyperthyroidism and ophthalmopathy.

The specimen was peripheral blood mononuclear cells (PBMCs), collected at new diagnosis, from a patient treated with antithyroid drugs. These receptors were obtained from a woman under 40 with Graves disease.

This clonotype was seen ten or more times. The CDR3 protein is CASSQVPYNEQFF. The CDR3, as DNA: TGTGCCAGTAGCCAAGTACCCTACAATGAGCAGTTCTTC. V usage is TRBV19 and J usage is TRBJ2-1; D ambiguous. CDR1 is LNHDA and CDR2 is SQIVND in the germline V gene (reference sequence). The CDR3 covers 13 residues. Trimming shortened V by 6 bases and J by 2 bases, and 8 bases separated the two germline ends.

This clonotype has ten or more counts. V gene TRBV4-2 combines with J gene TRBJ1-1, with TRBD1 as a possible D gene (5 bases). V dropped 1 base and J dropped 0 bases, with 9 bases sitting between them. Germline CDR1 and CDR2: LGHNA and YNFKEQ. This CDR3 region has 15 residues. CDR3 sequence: CASSQARGVNTEAFF. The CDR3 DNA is TGTGCCAGCAGCCAAGCTCGGGGCGTGAACACTGAAGCTTTCTTT.

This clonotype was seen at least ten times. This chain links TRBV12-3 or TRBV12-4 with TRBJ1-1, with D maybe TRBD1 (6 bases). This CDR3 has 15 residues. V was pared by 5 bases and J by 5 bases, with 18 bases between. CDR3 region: CASSKGGGRYTEAFF. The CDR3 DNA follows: TGTGCCAGCAGTAAAGGGGGGGGGAGGTATACTGAAGCTTTCTTT.

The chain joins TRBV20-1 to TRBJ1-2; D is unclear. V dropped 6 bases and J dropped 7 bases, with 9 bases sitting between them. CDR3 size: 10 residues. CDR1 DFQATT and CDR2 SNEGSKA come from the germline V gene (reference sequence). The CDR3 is CSAYPGGYTF. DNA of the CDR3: TGCAGTGCGTATCCGGGTGGCTACACCTTC.

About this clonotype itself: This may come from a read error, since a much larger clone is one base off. In DNA, the CDR3 is TGTGCCAGCAGCTTGGATATTAATACGCCCCATCATTTT. This encodes CASSLDINTPHHF. The V gene is TRBV5-5, the J gene TRBJ1-5; D unclear. The CDR3 contains 13 residues. CDR1 and CDR2 (germline): SGHKS, YYEKEE (reference sequence).

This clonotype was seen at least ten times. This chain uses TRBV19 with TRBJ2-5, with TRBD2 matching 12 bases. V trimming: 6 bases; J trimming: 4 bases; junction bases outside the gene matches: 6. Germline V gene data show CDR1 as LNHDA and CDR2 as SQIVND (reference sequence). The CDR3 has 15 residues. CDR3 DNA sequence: TGTGCCAGTAGCCTGACTAGCGGGAGAGGAGAGACCCAGTACTTC. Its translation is CASSLTSGRGETQYF.

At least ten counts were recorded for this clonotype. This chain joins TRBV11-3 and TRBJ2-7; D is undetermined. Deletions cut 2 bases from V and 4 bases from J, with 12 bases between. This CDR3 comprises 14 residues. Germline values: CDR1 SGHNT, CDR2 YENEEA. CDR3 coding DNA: TGTGCCAGCAGCTTATCGCCGACCCGGTACGAGCAGTACTTC. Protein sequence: CASSLSPTRYEQYF. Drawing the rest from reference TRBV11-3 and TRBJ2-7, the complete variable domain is EAGVVQSPRYKIIEKKQPVAFWCNPISGHNTLYWYLQNLGQGPELLIRYENEEAVDDSQLPKDRFSAERLKGVDSTLKIQPAELGDSAVYLCASSLSPTRYEQYFGPGTRLTVT.

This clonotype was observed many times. The CDR3 DNA sequence: TGTGCCAGCTCACTACTAGCGAATTCCTACAATGAGCAGTTCTTC. It specifies CASSLLANSYNEQFF. This chain connects TRBV19 to TRBJ2-1, with TRBD2 identical over 7 bases. Germline assignment: CDR1 LNHDA and CDR2 SQIVND (reference sequence). The V gene end was trimmed by 9 bases and the J gene end by 1 base; junction bases not matched to a gene: 9. The CDR3 has 15 amino acids.

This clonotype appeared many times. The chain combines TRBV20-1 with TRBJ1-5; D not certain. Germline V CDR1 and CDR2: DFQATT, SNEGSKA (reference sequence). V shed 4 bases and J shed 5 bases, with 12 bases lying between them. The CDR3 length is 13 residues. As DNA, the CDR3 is TGCAGTGCTAAGGGTCCAGGCGATCAGCCCCAGCATTTT. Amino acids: CSAKGPGDQPQHF.

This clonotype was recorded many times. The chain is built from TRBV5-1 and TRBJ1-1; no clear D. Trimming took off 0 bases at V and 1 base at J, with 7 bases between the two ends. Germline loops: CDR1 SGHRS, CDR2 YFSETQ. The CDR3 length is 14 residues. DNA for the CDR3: TGCGCCAGCAGCTTGGTTCGCTCGAACACTGAAGCTTTCTTT. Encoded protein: CASSLVRSNTEAFF.

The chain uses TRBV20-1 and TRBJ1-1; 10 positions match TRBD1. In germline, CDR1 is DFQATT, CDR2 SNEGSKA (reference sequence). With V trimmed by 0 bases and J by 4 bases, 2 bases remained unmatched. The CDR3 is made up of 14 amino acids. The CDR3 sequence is CSARDRTGGTEAFF. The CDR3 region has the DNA TGCAGTGCTAGAGATAGGACAGGGGGCACTGAAGCTTTCTTT.

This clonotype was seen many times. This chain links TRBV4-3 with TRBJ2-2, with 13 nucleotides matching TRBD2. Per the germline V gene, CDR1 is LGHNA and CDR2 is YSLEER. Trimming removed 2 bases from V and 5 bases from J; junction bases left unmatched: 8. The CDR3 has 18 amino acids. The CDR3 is CASSQLLAGGPSTGELFF. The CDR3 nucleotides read TGCGCCAGCAGCCAACTACTAGCGGGAGGGCCGAGTACCGGGGAGCTGTTTTTT.

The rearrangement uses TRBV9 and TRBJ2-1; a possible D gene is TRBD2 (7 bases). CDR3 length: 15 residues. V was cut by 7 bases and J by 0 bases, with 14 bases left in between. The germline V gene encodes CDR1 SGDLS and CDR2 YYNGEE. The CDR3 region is CASGGGSSSYNEQFF. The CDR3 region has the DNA TGTGCCAGCGGGGGGGGCTCAAGCTCCTACAATGAGCAGTTCTTC.

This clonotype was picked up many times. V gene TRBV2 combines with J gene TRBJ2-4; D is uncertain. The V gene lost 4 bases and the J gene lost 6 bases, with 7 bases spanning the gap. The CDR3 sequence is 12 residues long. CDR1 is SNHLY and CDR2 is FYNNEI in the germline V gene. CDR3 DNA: TGTGCCAGCAGTGTTTCTGGAAACATTCAGTACTTC. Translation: CASSVSGNIQYF. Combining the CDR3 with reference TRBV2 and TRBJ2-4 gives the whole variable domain EPEVTQTPSHQVTQMGQEVILRCVPISNHLYFYWYRQILGQKVEFLVSFYNNEISEKSEIFDDQFSVERPDGSNFTLKIRSTKLEDSAMYFCASSVSGNIQYFGAGTRLSVL.

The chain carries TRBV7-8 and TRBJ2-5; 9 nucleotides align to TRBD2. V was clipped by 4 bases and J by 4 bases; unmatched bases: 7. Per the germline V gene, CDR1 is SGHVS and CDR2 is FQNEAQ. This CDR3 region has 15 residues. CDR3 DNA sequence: TGTGCCAGCAGCTCCCCTGGCGGGAGGGGAGAGACCCAGTACTTC. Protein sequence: CASSSPGGRGETQYF.

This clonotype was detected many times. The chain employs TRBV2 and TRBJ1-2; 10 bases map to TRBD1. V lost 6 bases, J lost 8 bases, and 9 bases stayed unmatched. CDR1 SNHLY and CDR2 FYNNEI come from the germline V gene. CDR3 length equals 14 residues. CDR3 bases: TGTGCCAGCAGGGATCGACAGGGGGCAGGCGGCTACACCTTC. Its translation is CASRDRQGAGGYTF.

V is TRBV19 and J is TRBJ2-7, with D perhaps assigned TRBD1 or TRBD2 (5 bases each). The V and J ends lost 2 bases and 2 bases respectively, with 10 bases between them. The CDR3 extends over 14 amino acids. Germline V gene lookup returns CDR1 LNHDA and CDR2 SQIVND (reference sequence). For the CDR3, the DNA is TGTGCCAGTAGTATACCCAGGGAGACCTACGAGCAGTACTTC. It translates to CASSIPRETYEQYF.

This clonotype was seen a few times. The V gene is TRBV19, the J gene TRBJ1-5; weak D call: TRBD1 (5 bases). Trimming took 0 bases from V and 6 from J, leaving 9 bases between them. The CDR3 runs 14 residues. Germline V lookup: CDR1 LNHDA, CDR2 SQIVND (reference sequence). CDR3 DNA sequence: TGTGCCAGTAGTATAGAGAGGGGTCCTCAGCCCCAGCATTTT. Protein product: CASSIERGPQPQHF.

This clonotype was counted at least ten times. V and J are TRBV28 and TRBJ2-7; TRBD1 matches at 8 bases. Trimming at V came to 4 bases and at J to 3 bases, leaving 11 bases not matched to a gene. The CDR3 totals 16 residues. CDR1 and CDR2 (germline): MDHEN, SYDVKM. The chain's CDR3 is CASSSPGQGRDYEQYF. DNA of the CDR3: TGTGCCAGCAGTTCACCCGGACAGGGAAGGGACTACGAGCAGTACTTC.

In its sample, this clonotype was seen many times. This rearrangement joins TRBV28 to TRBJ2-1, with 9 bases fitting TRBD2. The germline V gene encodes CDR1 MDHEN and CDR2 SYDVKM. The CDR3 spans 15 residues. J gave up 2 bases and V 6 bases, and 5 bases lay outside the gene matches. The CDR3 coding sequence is TGTGCCAGCAGGGTCGCTAGCGGGGCCTACAATGAGCAGTTCTTC. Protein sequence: CASRVASGAYNEQFF.

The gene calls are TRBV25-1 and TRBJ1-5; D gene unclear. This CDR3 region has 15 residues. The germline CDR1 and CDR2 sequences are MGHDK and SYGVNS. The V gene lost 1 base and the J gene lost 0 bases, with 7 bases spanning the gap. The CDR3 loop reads CASSESAGSNQPQHF. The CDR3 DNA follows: TGTGCCAGCAGTGAATCAGCAGGTAGCAATCAGCCCCAGCATTTT. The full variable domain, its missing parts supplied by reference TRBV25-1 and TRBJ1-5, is EADIYQTPRYLVIGTGKKITLECSQTMGHDKMYWYQQDPGMELHLIHYSYGVNSTEKGDLSSESTVSRIRTEHFPLTLESARPSHTSQYLCASSESAGSNQPQHFGDGTRLSIL.